This T cell receptor beta chain was documented in a study of blood T cells in healthy people across ages. Next came a second PCR, run for roughly 6 to 11 cycles, which used a sample-barcoded 5' primer along with a J-beta primer mix. A single record per CDR3 protein comes from TCRdb applying MiXCR to the 5' RACE reads. The data show under 1,100,000 distinct CDR3 sequences, with under 30% seen just once and about 0.8% held by the top ten. CDR1 and CDR2 from the germline V gene are MNHNS and SASEGT. The CDR3 is made up of 17 amino acids. The same data also contributed to another study, on T cells of mothers and their children.

The sequenced material came from blood. This sequence joins TRBV6-1 and TRBJ2-5, with D perhaps matching TRBD2 (7 bases). The J call is in doubt because the DNA end fits TRBJ2-1 better. The receptor was derived from a girl aged 2 to 9 in good health. The CDR3 here is CASRSDSLGGAVNEQFF. The DNA of the CDR3 is TGTGCCAGCAGATCGGACAGTTTAGGGGGGGCCGTCAATGAGCAGTTCTTC.